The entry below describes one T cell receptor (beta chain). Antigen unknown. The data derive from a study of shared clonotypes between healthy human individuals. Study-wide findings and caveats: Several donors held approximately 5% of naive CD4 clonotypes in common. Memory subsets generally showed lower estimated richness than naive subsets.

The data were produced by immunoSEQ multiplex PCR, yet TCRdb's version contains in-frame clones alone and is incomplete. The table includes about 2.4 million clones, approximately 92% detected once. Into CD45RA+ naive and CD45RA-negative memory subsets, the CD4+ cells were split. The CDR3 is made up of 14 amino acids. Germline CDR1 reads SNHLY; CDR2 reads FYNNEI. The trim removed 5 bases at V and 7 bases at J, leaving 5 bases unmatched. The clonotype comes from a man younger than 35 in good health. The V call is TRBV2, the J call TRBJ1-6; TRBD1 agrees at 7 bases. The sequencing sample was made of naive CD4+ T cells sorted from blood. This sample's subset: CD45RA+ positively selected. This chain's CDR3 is CASSYRGANSPLHF. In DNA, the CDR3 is TGTGCCAGCAGTTACAGGGGAGCCAATTCACCCCTCCACTTT.